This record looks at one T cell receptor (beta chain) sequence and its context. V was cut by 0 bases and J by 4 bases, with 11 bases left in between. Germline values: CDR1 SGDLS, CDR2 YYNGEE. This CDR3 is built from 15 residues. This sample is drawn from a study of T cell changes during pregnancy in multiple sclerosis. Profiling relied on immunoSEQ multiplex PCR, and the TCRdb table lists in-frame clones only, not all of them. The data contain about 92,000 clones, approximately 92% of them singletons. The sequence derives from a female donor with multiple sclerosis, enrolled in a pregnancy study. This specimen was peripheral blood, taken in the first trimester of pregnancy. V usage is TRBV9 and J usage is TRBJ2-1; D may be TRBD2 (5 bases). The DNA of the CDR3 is TGTGCCAGCAGCGTAGCGGTGGGGAGTTACAATGAGCAGTTCTTC. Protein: CASSVAVGSYNEQFF.